This TCR beta chain emerged from a study of cytomegalovirus exposure and HLA in healthy donors. Study results and limitations: An Asian-associated ancestry cluster reportedly showed fewer N-insertions than the roughly 600-donor mean in a later analysis.

Germline V gene lookup returns CDR1 MDHEN and CDR2 SYDVKM. The CDR3 is made up of 14 amino acids. The V gene lost 6 bases and the J gene lost 0 bases, with 11 bases spanning the gap. On this clone itself: Antigen: not known.

PCR used 60 Vbeta primers and 13 Jbeta primers. Sequenced by immunoSEQ multiplex PCR; TCRdb stores in-frame clones only, minus some. The table records around 100,000 clones, about 61% of them present only once. The TCR was taken from a man younger than 35 in good health and CMV-seropositive. This chain joins TRBV28 and TRBJ1-1; weak D call: TRBD1 (5 bases). The sequencing input was PBMCs. CDR3 DNA sequence: TGTGCCAGCAGCCGGGGACTTTTGAACACTGAAGCTTTCTTT. Protein: CASSRGLLNTEAFF.